This T cell receptor beta chain is from a study of regulatory T cells in long-lasting Graves disease. The time point: newly diagnosed GD, antithyroid drugs for less than 3 months. The TCR library used RNA extracted from PBMCs. Germline CDR1 reads SGDLS; CDR2 reads YYNGEE. CDR3 length: 15 residues. J was trimmed by 4 bases and V by 0 bases; bases with no gene match: 4. Building the TCR beta libraries relied on iRepertoire HTBI primers, and CDR3 regions underwent Arm-PCR. TCRdb re-derived calls from the multiplex PCR reads in MiXCR, one entry per CDR3 protein. The sample has some 500,000 distinct CDR3 sequences; roughly a sixth are singletons. These data are also associated with another study on T cells in Graves' hyperthyroidism and ophthalmopathy.

The chain recombines TRBV9 with TRBJ2-4, with 7 positions matching TRBD2. Source: peripheral blood mononuclear cells (PBMCs), taken at new diagnosis, from a patient treated with antithyroid drugs. This receptor was taken from a middle-aged woman with Graves disease. Here the CDR3 reads CASSVVGSGKNIQYF. The CDR3 coding sequence is TGTGCCAGCAGCGTAGTAGGTAGCGGGAAAAACATTCAGTACTTC.